This T cell receptor beta chain comes out of a study of CD8 T cells in ankylosing spondylitis. Study-wide results and limits: Several of the motif variants were reported before in synovial fluid and blood from reactive arthritis. Ankylosing spondylitis blood appeared to carry a characteristic TCR beta motif of roughly eight highly homologous variants.

In TCRdb, the 5' RACE reads were re-called with MiXCR into one record per CDR3 protein. The sample includes 300,000 to 350,000 distinct CDR3 sequences, under 25% of them seen just once. Germline loops: CDR1 LNHDA, CDR2 SQIVND (reference sequence). This CDR3 is built from 16 residues. V shed 3 bases and J 4 bases; nucleotides not matched to a gene: 5. With respect to this clonotype: As yet, its antigen is unknown.

The TCR was taken from a female donor with ankylosing spondylitis or in good health (not recorded which). The rearrangement uses TRBV19 and TRBJ1-5, with TRBD1 matching over 11 bases. Sequencing was performed on blood, either unsorted or a sorted T cell fraction (not recorded which). The CDR3 sequence is CASSIVGTGGNQPQHF. Written as DNA, the CDR3 is TGTGCCAGTAGTATCGTCGGGACAGGGGGGAATCAGCCCCAGCATTTT. The full variable domain, completed using reference TRBV19 and TRBJ1-5, is DGGITQSPKYLFRKEGQNVTLSCEQNLNHDAMYWYRQDPGQGLRLIYYSQIVNDFQKGDIAEGYSVSREKKESFPLTVTSAQKNPTAFYLCASSIVGTGGNQPQHFGDGTRLSIL.